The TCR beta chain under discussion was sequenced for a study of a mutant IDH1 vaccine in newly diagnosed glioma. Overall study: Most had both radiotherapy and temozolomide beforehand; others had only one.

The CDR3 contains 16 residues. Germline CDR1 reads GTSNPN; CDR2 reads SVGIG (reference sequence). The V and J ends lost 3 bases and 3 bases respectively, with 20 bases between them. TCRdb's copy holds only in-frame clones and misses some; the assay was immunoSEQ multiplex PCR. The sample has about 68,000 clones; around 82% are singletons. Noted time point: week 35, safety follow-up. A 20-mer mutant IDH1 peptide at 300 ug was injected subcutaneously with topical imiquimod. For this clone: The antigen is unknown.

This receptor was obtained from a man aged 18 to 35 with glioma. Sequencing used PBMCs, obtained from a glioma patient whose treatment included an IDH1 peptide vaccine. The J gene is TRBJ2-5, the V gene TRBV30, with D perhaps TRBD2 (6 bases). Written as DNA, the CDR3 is TGTGCCTGGAGCGACGGCGCGGGGCCGTCCGAAGAGACCCAGTACTTC. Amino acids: CAWSDGAGPSEETQYF.